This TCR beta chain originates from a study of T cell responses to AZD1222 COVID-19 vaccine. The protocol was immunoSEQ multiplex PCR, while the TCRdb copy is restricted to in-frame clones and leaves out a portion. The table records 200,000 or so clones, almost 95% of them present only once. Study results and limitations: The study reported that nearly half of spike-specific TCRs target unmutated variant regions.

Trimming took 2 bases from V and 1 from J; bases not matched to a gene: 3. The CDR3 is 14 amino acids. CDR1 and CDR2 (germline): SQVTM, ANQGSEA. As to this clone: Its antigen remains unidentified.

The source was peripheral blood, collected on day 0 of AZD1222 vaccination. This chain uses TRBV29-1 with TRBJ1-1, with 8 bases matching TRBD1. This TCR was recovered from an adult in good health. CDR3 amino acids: CSVERQGQNTEAFF. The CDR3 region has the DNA TGCAGCGTTGAAAGACAGGGGCAGAACACTGAAGCTTTCTTT.